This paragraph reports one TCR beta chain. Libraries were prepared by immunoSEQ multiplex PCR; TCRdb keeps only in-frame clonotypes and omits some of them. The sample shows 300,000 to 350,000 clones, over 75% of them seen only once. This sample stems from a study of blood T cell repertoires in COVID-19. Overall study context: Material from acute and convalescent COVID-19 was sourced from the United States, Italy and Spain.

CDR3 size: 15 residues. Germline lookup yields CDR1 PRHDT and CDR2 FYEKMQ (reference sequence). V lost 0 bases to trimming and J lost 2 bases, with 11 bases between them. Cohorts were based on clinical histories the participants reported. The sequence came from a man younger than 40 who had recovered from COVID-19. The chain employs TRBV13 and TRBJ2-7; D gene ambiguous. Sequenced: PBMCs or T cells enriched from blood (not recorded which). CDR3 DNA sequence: TGTGCCAGCAGCTTAGGATTCCAGGCGACCTACGAGCAGTACTTC. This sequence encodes CASSLGFQATYEQYF.